Each of the 25 T cell receptor beta chains below was sequenced from the same sample in a study of blood T cell repertoires in COVID-19. TCRdb keeps only in-frame clones here, not all; method: immunoSEQ multiplex PCR. The sample carries tens of thousands of clones, around 80% recorded once. Material for sequencing was peripheral blood. The source is a man aged 55 to 70 with acute or convalescent COVID-19.

The CDR3 DNA is TGTGCCAGCTCACGGGGACTTTACAATGAGCAGTTCTTC. It translates to CASSRGLYNEQFF. The genes are TRBV18 and TRBJ2-1; possible D gene TRBD2, 6 bases. V lost 4 bases and J lost 4, with 8 bases in between. This CDR3 comprises 13 residues. CDR1 and CDR2 from the germline V gene are KGHSH and LQKENI.

This clone occurred a few times. The rearrangement uses TRBV11-2 and TRBJ2-5, with a possible D match to TRBD2 (6 bases). The CDR3 has 11 amino acids. V gave up 5 bases and J gave up 6 bases, with 7 bases separating them. Per the germline V gene, CDR1 is SGHAT and CDR2 is FQNNGV. The DNA of the CDR3 is TGTGCCAGCAGCGCGGGAAAGACCCAGTACTTC. Protein sequence: CASSAGKTQYF.

This clone was picked up a small number of times. CDR3 residues: CASSLVGGQQTSGNTIYF. CDR3 DNA sequence: TGCGCCAGCAGCTTGGTGGGGGGACAGCAAACCTCTGGAAACACCATATATTTT. The rearrangement joins TRBV5-1 to TRBJ1-3; 7 bases agree with TRBD1. The CDR3 sequence is 18 residues long. Germline lookup yields CDR1 SGHRS and CDR2 YFSETQ. V gave up 0 bases and J gave up 0 bases; unmatched junction bases: 9.

The chain uses TRBV7-9 and TRBJ2-3; 8 bases map to TRBD2. With V trimmed by 5 bases and J by 1 base, 8 bases remained unmatched. Looked up from germline, CDR1 is SEHNR and CDR2 is FQNEAQ (reference sequence). The CDR3 covers 16 residues. In DNA form, the CDR3 reads TGTGCCAGCAGCAGATTAGCGGGGTTGGGCACAGATACGCAGTATTTT. This encodes CASSRLAGLGTDTQYF.

This chain links TRBV18 with TRBJ2-1; D perhaps matches TRBD2 (6 bases). Between the trimmed V and J ends, which lost 0 bases and 8 bases, there was a span of 8 bases. The CDR3 contains 13 residues. Germline values: CDR1 KGHSH, CDR2 LQKENI. Here the CDR3 reads CASSPPSGYEQFF. Here the CDR3 DNA reads TGTGCCAGCTCACCACCGAGCGGGTATGAGCAGTTCTTC.

The chain carries TRBV9 and TRBJ2-2, with unresolved D. CDR3 length equals 12 residues. Per germline, CDR1 SGDLS and CDR2 YYNGEE. With 4 bases removed from V and 5 bases from J, the gap between germline ends came to 6 bases. CDR3 in amino acids: CASSFMTGELFF. The DNA of the CDR3 is TGTGCCAGCAGCTTCATGACCGGGGAGCTGTTTTTT.

There are a few counts of this clone. This chain uses TRBV7-9 with TRBJ1-3, with 9 bases matching TRBD1. Trimming at V came to 6 bases and at J to 0 bases, leaving 6 bases not matched to a gene. The CDR3 sequence is 16 residues long. Germline V gives CDR1 SEHNR, CDR2 FQNEAQ (reference sequence). The CDR3 region has the DNA TGTGCCAGCAGTTACACAGGGGGCGGCTCTGGAAACACCATATATTTT. This codes for CASSYTGGGSGNTIYF.

This clone has only a few counts. The rearrangement joins TRBV7-8 to TRBJ2-1, with 10 bases that match TRBD2. The CDR3 is 15 amino acids. Trimming cost V 2 bases and J 7 bases; bases outside gene matches: 5. Germline CDR1 reads SGHVS; CDR2 reads FQNEAQ. In DNA form, the CDR3 reads TGTGCCAGCAGCTTACTCAGCGGGGGGGCAAATGAGCAGTTCTTC. This sequence encodes CASSLLSGGANEQFF.

The V gene is TRBV5-1, the J gene TRBJ1-2, with TRBD1 as a possible D gene (5 bases). Trimming left V 9 bases short and J 7 bases short, with 13 bases between. The CDR3 runs to 11 residues. Germline V gene lookup returns CDR1 SGHRS and CDR2 YFSETQ. The CDR3 DNA reads TGCGCCACCTCAACCGGGGGTGGCTACACCTTC. This codes for CATSTGGGYTF.

The chain carries TRBV11-2 and TRBJ2-5, with TRBD1 identical over 8 bases. The CDR3 covers 18 residues. Germline assignment: CDR1 SGHAT and CDR2 FQNNGV. Germline trimming cut 1 base from V and 1 base from J; bases unmatched to any gene: 11. CDR3 sequence reads: CASSLAPGQGAFQETQYF. The CDR3 coding sequence is TGTGCCAGCAGCTTAGCCCCTGGACAGGGAGCATTCCAAGAGACCCAGTACTTC. Using reference TRBV11-2 and TRBJ2-5 for the parts outside the CDR3, the full variable domain is EAGVAQSPRYKIIEKRQSVAFWCNPISGHATLYWYQQILGQGPKLLIQFQNNGVVDDSQLPKDRFSAERLKGVDSTLKIQPAKLEDSAVYLCASSLAPGQGAFQETQYFGPGTRLLVL.

This chain uses TRBV28 with TRBJ1-5; D is unclear. The ends were cut back, 3 bases at V and 4 bases at J, with 19 bases in the middle. The CDR3 spans 17 residues. Germline loops: CDR1 MDHEN, CDR2 SYDVKM. This CDR3 reads CASSLSRLREENQPQHF. The CDR3 nucleotides are TGTGCCAGCAGTTTGAGTCGTTTACGGGAGGAAAATCAGCCCCAGCATTTT.

This clone was observed a handful of times. The V gene is TRBV6-6, the J gene TRBJ2-7; 8 bases fit TRBD2. CDR1 and CDR2 from the germline V gene are MNHNY and SVGAGI (reference sequence). The CDR3 has 15 amino acids. J gave up 4 bases and V 0 bases, and 5 bases lay outside the gene matches. The CDR3 bases are TGTGCCAGCAGTTACTCCCGGGAGGGAGGGTACGAGCAGTACTTC. Its translation is CASSYSREGGYEQYF.

V is TRBV11-1 and J is TRBJ1-1; 7 bases line up with TRBD1. The V gene end was trimmed by 5 bases and the J gene end by 1 base; junction bases not matched to a gene: 7. Germline assignment: CDR1 SGHAT and CDR2 FQDESV (reference sequence). The length of the CDR3 is 15 residues. CDR3 amino acids: CASSPSRGKNTEAFF. The CDR3 region has the DNA TGTGCCAGCAGCCCGAGCAGGGGGAAGAACACTGAAGCTTTCTTT. The variable domain in full, completed from reference TRBV11-1 and TRBJ1-1, reads EAEVAQSPRYKITEKSQAVAFWCDPISGHATLYWYRQILGQGPELLVQFQDESVVDDSQLPKDRFSAERLKGVDSTLKIQPAELGDSAMYLCASSPSRGKNTEAFFGQGTRLTVV.

This chain uses TRBV2 with TRBJ2-3; possibly TRBD2 for D (5 bases). The CDR3 length is 15 residues. Germline V gene lookup returns CDR1 SNHLY and CDR2 FYNNEI. Trimming took off 8 bases at V and 1 base at J, with 16 bases between the two ends. The CDR3 sequence is CASGRSAIRTDTQYF. The CDR3 nucleotides are TGTGCCAGCGGACGTAGCGCCATTCGCACAGATACGCAGTATTTT.

The table lists this clone with a few counts. The chain uses TRBV28 and TRBJ1-3, with unresolved D. CDR1 is MDHEN and CDR2 is SYDVKM in the germline V gene. Trimming pared 5 bases from V and 7 bases from J, leaving 15 bases between. This CDR3 is 14 amino acids long. The CDR3 DNA follows: TGTGCCAGCAGTCCCATTTCGAGGGAGAACACCATATATTTT. It codes for CASSPISRENTIYF.

The rearrangement joins TRBV5-8 to TRBJ1-6, with a possible D match to TRBD1 (5 bases). Germline loops: CDR1 SGHTS, CDR2 YDEGEE. V dropped 1 base and J dropped 13 bases, with 21 bases sitting between them. The CDR3 loop spans 16 amino acids. CDR3 loop: CASSLTQTVATSPLHF. CDR3 sequence (DNA): TGTGCCAGCAGCTTGACACAGACAGTGGCTACTTCGCCCCTCCACTTT.

This chain connects TRBV18 to TRBJ1-1; D may be TRBD1 (6 bases). The CDR3 length is 15 residues. The germline gives CDR1 KGHSH, CDR2 LQKENI. Trimming removed 3 bases from V and 4 bases from J, with 15 bases in between. CDR3 loop: CASSPGWGPGTEAFF. The CDR3 nucleotides read TGTGCCAGCTCACCGGGGTGGGGGCCAGGCACTGAAGCTTTCTTT.

This chain links TRBV7-9 with TRBJ2-5; D unclear. V lost 2 bases, J lost 4 bases, and 14 bases lay in between. CDR1 and CDR2 (germline): SEHNR, FQNEAQ (reference sequence). The CDR3 covers 15 residues. The CDR3 nucleotides are TGTGCCAGCAGCTTACTAGGCGTTATGTCAGAGACCCAGTACTTC. It yields the protein CASSLLGVMSETQYF.

The chain combines TRBV7-6 with TRBJ2-5; 11 bases are shared with TRBD2. CDR1 SGHVS and CDR2 FNYEAQ come from the germline V gene. This CDR3 comprises 15 residues. V was pared by 1 base and J by 5 bases, with 3 bases of the junction left unmatched. The CDR3 nucleotides read TGTGCCAGCAGCTTAGGACTAGCGGGGAGGGAGACCCAGTACTTC. Its protein is CASSLGLAGRETQYF.

The chain's CDR3 is CASSTKTENYGYTF. DNA of the CDR3: TGTGCCAGCAGTACAAAGACAGAAAACTATGGCTACACCTTC. J is TRBJ1-2 and V is TRBV28; perhaps TRBD1 as D (5 bases). Germline CDR1 is MDHEN and CDR2 is SYDVKM. Trimming removed 5 bases at V and 2 bases at J, with 12 bases between. The length of the CDR3 is 14 residues.

The chain couples TRBV5-1 to TRBJ2-5; TRBD2 aligns across 11 bases. Trimming removed 0 bases from V and 5 bases from J; junction bases left unmatched: 6. Germline CDR1 reads SGHRS; CDR2 reads YFSETQ. The CDR3 totals 16 residues. CDR3 sequence (DNA): TGCGCCAGCAGCTTGGGTAGCGGGGGGGCCCGGGAGACCCAGTACTTC. Amino acids: CASSLGSGGARETQYF.

The rearrangement links TRBV4-2 to TRBJ2-1; 8 nucleotides line up with TRBD2. This CDR3 has 15 residues. V lost 6 bases, J lost 3 bases, and 7 bases stayed unmatched. Per the germline V gene, CDR1 is LGHNA and CDR2 is YNFKEQ. The CDR3 sequence: CASRPTGLVYNEQFF. The CDR3 DNA is TGTGCCAGCAGGCCCACGGGACTAGTCTACAATGAGCAGTTCTTC.

The J gene is TRBJ1-1, the V gene TRBV3-1 (or the pseudogene TRBV3-2); unclear D gene. CDR3 length equals 14 residues. From germline, CDR1 is LGHDT and CDR2 YNNKEL (reference sequence). The V and J ends lost 2 bases and 1 base respectively, with 8 bases between them. This CDR3 is CASSQLAGNTEAFF. In nucleotides, the CDR3 is TGTGCCAGCAGCCAACTCGCGGGGAACACTGAAGCTTTCTTT.

V gene TRBV4-1 combines with J gene TRBJ1-4; 12 positions agree with TRBD1. The CDR3 is 17 amino acids. Trimming removed 0 bases from V and 8 bases from J; junction bases left unmatched: 7. Germline V gene sequence: CDR1 MGHRA, CDR2 YSYEKL. The CDR3 coding sequence is TGCGCCAGCAGCCAAGATGGGACAGGGGGCGGGAAGGAAAAACTGTTTTTT. Its translation: CASSQDGTGGGKEKLFF.

The rearrangement links TRBV21-1 to TRBJ2-7; the table calls TRBD2, which could not be checked here. TRBV21-1 is recorded as a pseudogene. CDR3 length equals 15 residues. The CDR3 is CASRPPRTTTYEQYV. The DNA for the CDR3 is TGTGCCAGCAGACCTCCGCGGACTACAACCTACGAGCAGTACGTC.